Following are 30 T cell receptor beta chains from one sample sequenced in a study of CXCR3-negative and CXCR3-positive naive CD8 T cells. The libraries of TRB cDNA were constructed through 5' RACE using UMI labels. TCRdb reprocessed the 5' RACE reads and reports one entry per CDR3 protein, with no DNA. This sample carries about 24,000 distinct CDR3 sequences, with 4% to 5% going to the ten biggest clones. Sequenced input: naive CXCR3- CD8+ T cells from blood. Subset meaning: CD45RO-CCR7+CD27+CD95- naive CD8+ T cells lacking CXCR3 (TNR3-). All receptors come from a human donor in good health. Some clones in this sample may be carry-over from other donors' samples.

The chain has TRBV28 and TRBJ2-7; TCRdb's D call, TRBD1, is unchecked because there is no DNA. Germline assignment: CDR1 MDHEN and CDR2 SYDVKM. The CDR3 totals 12 residues. The CDR3 is CASSQGAVEQYF.

The rearrangement joins TRBV10-3 to TRBJ2-7. The germline gives CDR1 ENHRY, CDR2 SYGVKD. The CDR3 consists of 11 residues. Here the CDR3 reads CAISESGEQYF.

The chain is built from TRBV6-2 or TRBV6-3 and TRBJ2-7; no DNA is available, so the TRBD1 call from TCRdb remains unchecked. CDR1 and CDR2 (germline): MNHEY, SVGEGT. This CDR3 comprises 14 residues. CDR3 sequence reads: CASSFRVFLYEQYF.

The genes are TRBV7-9 and TRBJ2-1; TCRdb picks TRBD1, but there is no DNA to check that call. Germline lookup yields CDR1 SEHNR and CDR2 FQNEAQ (reference sequence). The CDR3 has 17 amino acids. CDR3 loop: CASTLWRGDRGIDEQFF.

The J gene is TRBJ1-1, the V gene TRBV4-2. The CDR3 totals 15 residues. CDR1 is LGHNA and CDR2 is YNFKEQ in the germline V gene. The CDR3 loop reads CASSQEWQGGTEAFF.

This chain joins TRBV12-3 or TRBV12-4 and TRBJ1-6; the TCRdb D gene call, TRBD1, has no DNA to confirm it. The CDR3 is 16 amino acids. This CDR3 reads CASSRERTGLESPLHF.

The chain is built from TRBV25-1 and TRBJ2-1; TCRdb's D call of TRBD1 is untestable without DNA. Germline CDR1 is MGHDK and CDR2 is SYGVNS. This CDR3 comprises 12 residues. The CDR3 sequence is CASRTGRNEQFF.

V is TRBV4-2 and J is TRBJ2-3; absent DNA, TCRdb's TRBD1 call cannot be checked. The CDR3 runs to 15 residues. Germline values: CDR1 LGHNA, CDR2 YNFKEQ. The CDR3 spells CASSHEGQGTDTQYF.

V and J are TRBV20-1 and TRBJ2-2; TCRdb proposes TRBD1, but this gene call is untestable without DNA. In germline, CDR1 is DFQATT, CDR2 SNEGSKA (reference sequence). The CDR3 is 16 amino acids. CDR3 region: CSARYTHGGDTGELFF.

V gene TRBV6-4 combines with J gene TRBJ2-1; with no DNA, the TCRdb D assignment of TRBD2 cannot be verified. CDR1 and CDR2 (germline): MRHNA, SNTAGT. There are 15 residues in the CDR3. The chain's CDR3 is CASSSRASGFNEQFF.

This clonotype registers medium-sized (0.01 to 0.1%) by frequency. The chain has TRBV7-7 and TRBJ1-2. The germline V gene has CDR1 SSHAT and CDR2 FNYEAQ (reference sequence). The CDR3 totals 14 residues. The CDR3 here is CASSLDREGYGYTF.

The genes are TRBV23-1 and TRBJ2-2; TCRdb reports TRBD2, a call that lacks DNA to check it against. TRBV23-1 is marked as an open reading frame, function uncertain. This CDR3 contains 14 residues. CDR3: CASSRLREAGELFF.

The rearrangement uses TRBV29-1 and TRBJ2-7; lacking DNA, the TRBD1 call made by TCRdb goes unchecked. This CDR3 contains 14 residues. In germline, CDR1 is SQVTM, CDR2 ANQGSEA. The CDR3 loop reads CSVEGQATFGEQYF.

The chain has TRBV5-1 and TRBJ2-7. In germline, CDR1 is SGHRS, CDR2 YFSETQ. The CDR3 length is 15 residues. CDR3 residues: CASSLSSQQNYEQYF.

This chain links TRBV20-1 with TRBJ2-3; the TRBD2 assignment by TCRdb is unverifiable without DNA. The CDR3 runs to 18 residues. Germline V gene data show CDR1 as DFQATT and CDR2 as SNEGSKA (reference sequence). CDR3 in amino acids: CSARPVKASGGAADTQYF.

This rearrangement joins TRBV20-1 to TRBJ2-5; TCRdb gives TRBD2 as the D gene, but with no DNA this cannot be confirmed. Germline assignment: CDR1 DFQATT and CDR2 SNEGSKA (reference sequence). The CDR3 spans 14 residues. The CDR3 loop is CSAGTSGYQETQYF.

In terms of frequency, this clonotype is medium-sized. The chain combines TRBV6-2 or TRBV6-3 with TRBJ2-2; TCRdb selects TRBD1, and the lack of DNA leaves this call unchecked. Germline CDR1 reads MNHEY; CDR2 reads SVGEGT. CDR3 size: 16 residues. The CDR3 loop reads CASSFWTGVNTGELFF.

The genes are TRBV29-1 and TRBJ1-5. Germline CDR1 is SQVTM and CDR2 is ANQGSEA. This CDR3 spans 13 amino acids. CDR3: CSVVSGGNQPQHF.

This chain joins TRBV2 and TRBJ1-5; TCRdb's assignment of TRBD1 cannot be checked, as there is no DNA. This CDR3 contains 18 residues. Germline-derived CDR1 and CDR2 are SNHLY and FYNNEI. CDR3 amino acids: CASRFLRRSRMTELPQHF.

This sequence joins TRBV29-1 and TRBJ2-7. The CDR3 runs 12 residues. Germline V gene lookup returns CDR1 SQVTM and CDR2 ANQGSEA. This chain's CDR3 is CSVDTDTYEQYF.

The chain employs TRBV12-3 or TRBV12-4 and TRBJ2-4; the TCRdb call, TRBD1, lacks DNA for checking. This CDR3 contains 12 residues. The CDR3 loop is CASTPTGDIQYF.

V usage is TRBV27 and J usage is TRBJ2-1; lacking DNA, the TRBD1 call made by TCRdb goes unchecked. CDR3 length equals 13 residues. Germline-derived CDR1 and CDR2 are MNHEY and SMNVEV (reference sequence). The CDR3 loop reads CASSSPSGNEQFF.

The rearrangement uses TRBV12-3 or TRBV12-4 and TRBJ1-1. The CDR3 spans 13 residues. The CDR3 sequence: CASTDSQTNEAFF.

The CDR3 reads CSVWTGGANNEQFF. V usage is TRBV29-1 and J usage is TRBJ2-1; the D call from TCRdb, TRBD1, cannot be confirmed without DNA. CDR1 and CDR2 (germline): SQVTM, ANQGSEA. The CDR3 consists of 14 residues.

The chain joins TRBV7-3 to TRBJ1-1; with no DNA, the TCRdb D assignment of TRBD1 cannot be verified. CDR1 and CDR2 from the germline V gene are SGHTA and FQGTGA. CDR3 length: 15 amino acids. CDR3 residues: CASSPLSSRNTEAFF.

The rearrangement uses TRBV7-9 and TRBJ2-3. Germline V lookup: CDR1 SEHNR, CDR2 FQNEAQ (reference sequence). The length of the CDR3 is 12 residues. CDR3 region: CASSSLAATQYF. Variable domain in full (rest from reference TRBV7-9 and TRBJ2-3): DTGVSQNPRHKITKRGQNVTFRCDPISEHNRLYWYRQTLGQGPEFLTYFQNEAQLEKSRLLSDRFSAERPKGSFSTLEIQRTEQGDSAMYLCASSSLAATQYFGPGTRLTVL.

The chain links TRBV29-1 to TRBJ2-7; TCRdb designates TRBD1, a call that cannot be tested without DNA. The germline V gene has CDR1 SQVTM and CDR2 ANQGSEA. The CDR3 is 14 amino acids. The CDR3 is CSVAGPEGAYEQYF.

The chain combines TRBV7-2 with TRBJ2-1; TCRdb calls TRBD1, which cannot be checked without DNA. CDR1 and CDR2 (germline): SGHTA, FQGNSA. The CDR3 is made up of 15 amino acids. The CDR3 spells CASSTTGTGADEQFF.

This clonotype registers medium-sized by frequency. This chain uses TRBV12-3 or TRBV12-4 with TRBJ2-1; checking the TCRdb D call of TRBD1 is not possible without DNA. The CDR3 is made up of 16 amino acids. The chain's CDR3 is CASSSGTGTSYNEQFF.

The chain employs TRBV6-4 and TRBJ2-3. Germline V CDR1 and CDR2: MRHNA, SNTAGT. The CDR3 has 13 residues. Here the CDR3 reads CASSDSDTDTQYF.